The sequence of this TCR beta chain was determined in a study of blood T cell repertoires in COVID-19. The protocol was immunoSEQ multiplex PCR, while the TCRdb copy is restricted to in-frame clones and leaves out a portion. The repertoire holds approximately 220,000 clones, with around nine tenths as singletons. Germline V CDR1 and CDR2: SGHDN, FVKESK. J was trimmed by 2 bases and V by 5 bases; bases with no gene match: 7. The CDR3 length is 18 residues. The chain employs TRBV14 and TRBJ2-6; 12 bases match TRBD2. The sequenced sample was peripheral blood. This TCR came from a man aged 55 to 69 who had recovered from COVID-19. This CDR3 is CASSNLAGGPPGANVLTF. CDR3 bases: TGTGCCAGCAGCAACCTAGCGGGAGGGCCACCTGGGGCCAACGTCCTGACTTTC.